A single T cell receptor beta chain is shown here with its context. Its antigen is currently unknown. The record originates from a study of graft-versus-host responses after intestinal transplantation. Study-wide background: In this cohort, recipients had multivisceral, liver-intestinal, or isolated intestinal transplants. Uniformly, recipients were administered anti-thymocyte globulin induction with subsequent tacrolimus and steroids for two to three years.

There are 14 residues in the CDR3. Deletions cut 2 bases from V and 2 bases from J, with 11 bases between. CDR1 is SGHRS, CDR2 YFSETQ, per germline. Sequencing was performed with immunoSEQ multiplex PCR; in TCRdb, only in-frame clones are kept and a portion is missing. The sample includes around 130,000 clones, just over 90% of them seen just once. Study findings and constraints: Recipient-marrow GvH clones were detected, some having first appeared in ileum or blood.

Sequenced material: unstimulated CD4+ T cells sorted from spleen or lymph node cells, taken before intestinal transplant. The V call is TRBV5-1, the J call TRBJ2-7, with D possibly being TRBD1 (6 bases). The source is a human donor who received an intestinal transplant. CDR3 DNA sequence: TGCGCCAGCAGCTTATTGGGGGCTCCCTACGAGCAGTACTTC. Its protein is CASSLLGAPYEQYF.